This T cell receptor beta chain comes out of a study of blood T cells in healthy people across ages. Donors each provided about 10 milliliters of peripheral blood. Findings of the study overall: Both higher diversity and more naive CD4+ cells marked long-lived donors when set against aged donors.

The use of a sample-barcoded 5' primer and a J-beta primer mix characterized a second PCR of about 7 to 12 cycles. From the 5' RACE reads, TCRdb called clonotypes with MiXCR, one entry per CDR3 protein. The data contain more than 1,400,000 distinct CDR3 sequences, 42% of them singletons. A word on this clonotype: Its specificity is unknown.

The clonotype comes from a young woman in good health. The sequenced sample was blood.

CDR3 coding DNA: TGTGCCAGCAGCTTTGGCGGGACAGTTGGAAACACCATATATTTT. This codes for CASSFGGTVGNTIYF. The genes are TRBV5-8 and TRBJ1-3; 7 nucleotides align to TRBD1. V dropped 2 bases and J dropped 3; count of bases not matched to a gene: 5. The CDR3 contains 15 residues. Germline CDR1 SGHTS, CDR2 YDEGEE.